This TCR beta chain emerged from a study of shared clonotypes between healthy human individuals. Study outcomes and limitations: Sample collection involved blood only; tissue repertoires are likely different.

This CDR3 is 15 amino acids long. V lost 1 base to trimming and J lost 0 bases, with 7 bases between them. Germline V lookup: CDR1 MNHNS, CDR2 SASEGT. The method was immunoSEQ multiplex PCR; TCRdb's version includes in-frame clones alone and lacks a portion of them. In the table there are around 2,000,000 clones, roughly 94% of which are singletons. Details on this clone: Its specificity is unknown. This CDR3 is also generated by other DNA sequences in the sample.

This clonotype was sampled from a man aged 18 to 30 in good health. The sample was naive CD4+ T cells sorted from blood. The subset: CD45RA+ positively selected. The chain carries TRBV6-1 and TRBJ1-5; D gene uncertain. In DNA, the CDR3 is TGTGCCAGCAGTGAAGGCACTTATAGCAATCAGCCCCAGCATTTT. Protein: CASSEGTYSNQPQHF.